This section outlines one T cell receptor (beta chain) sequence together with its context. CDR1 MNHEY and CDR2 SMNVEV come from the germline V gene (reference sequence). V lost 2 bases, J lost 5 bases, and 17 bases stayed unmatched. The CDR3 sequence is 18 residues long. This sample was taken from a study of cytomegalovirus exposure and HLA in healthy donors. The PCR ran on 60 Vbeta and 13 Jbeta primers. The protocol was immunoSEQ multiplex PCR, while the TCRdb copy is restricted to in-frame clones and leaves out a portion. The sample shows approximately 130,000 clones, and 1.5% to 2% sits with its ten largest clones.

The sequencing input was PBMCs. The chain employs TRBV27 and TRBJ2-7; TRBD1 agrees at 8 bases. This sequence originates from an older woman in good health and CMV-seronegative. The CDR3, as DNA: TGTGCCAGCAGTTTAACGCTCCCGACAGGGGTCGGAAAGGACGAGCAGTACTTC. It yields the protein CASSLTLPTGVGKDEQYF.